The 16 T cell receptor beta chains given below trace back to one sample, sequenced in a study of early T cells in non-severe SARS-CoV-2 infection. TCRdb re-analysed the 5' RACE reads in MiXCR, keeping a single row per CDR3 protein. The sample has about 69,000 distinct CDR3 sequences, approximately 15% seen once; the top ten hold 11% to 15%. Sequenced: whole blood. The receptors shown here come from an adult who was a healthcare worker with PCR-confirmed SARS-CoV-2 infection or an uninfected control (not recorded which).

This clonotype turned up a few times. The chain couples TRBV4-1 to TRBJ2-2; no clear D. This CDR3 is 14 amino acids long. Deletions cut 1 base from V and 5 bases from J, with 8 bases between. The germline CDR1 and CDR2 sequences are MGHRA and YSYEKL. The CDR3 DNA sequence: TGCGCCAGCAGCCAAGGTGCACAAACCGGGGAGCTGTTTTTT. Protein product: CASSQGAQTGELFF.

The rearrangement links TRBV7-8 to TRBJ2-3, with 7 bases fitting TRBD2. J was trimmed by 0 bases and V by 2 bases; bases with no gene match: 2. Germline-derived CDR1 and CDR2 are SGHVS and FQNEAQ. The CDR3 covers 15 residues. CDR3 residues: CASSLNGGSTDTQYF. For the CDR3, the DNA is TGTGCCAGCAGCTTAAACGGGGGGAGCACAGATACGCAGTATTTT. Filled out from reference TRBV7-8 and TRBJ2-3, the complete variable domain reads GAGVSQSPRYKVAKRGQDVALRCDPISGHVSLFWYQQALGQGPEFLTYFQNEAQLDKSGLPSDRFFAERPEGSVSTLKIQRTQQEDSAVYLCASSLNGGSTDTQYFGPGTRLTVL.

This clonotype has only a few counts. DNA for the CDR3: TGCGCCAGCAGCGCCCGACAGGGCCCCTACGAGCAGTACTTC. Its translation: CASSARQGPYEQYF. The J gene is TRBJ2-7, the V gene TRBV5-1; 7 bases fit TRBD1. V dropped 4 bases and J dropped 2; count of bases not matched to a gene: 6. Germline-derived CDR1 and CDR2 are SGHRS and YFSETQ. This CDR3 spans 14 amino acids.

To note about this clonotype: Compared with germline, one end of the junction differs, possibly owing to a read error. The J gene is TRBJ1-3, the V gene TRBV7-6; TRBD1 matches at 8 bases. This CDR3 region has 16 residues. Germline V CDR1 and CDR2: SGHVS, FNYEAQ. CDR3 sequence reads: CASSWGQDDSENTIYF. The DNA of the CDR3 is TGTGCCAGCAGCTGGGGACAGGATGATTCTGAAAACACCATATATTTT.

This clonotype came up a few times. V usage is TRBV5-1 and J usage is TRBJ1-6; TRBD1 is a possible D gene (5 bases). V was trimmed by 4 bases and J by 5 bases, leaving 10 bases between them. Germline V CDR1 and CDR2: SGHRS, YFSETQ. This CDR3 has 14 residues. The CDR3 DNA follows: TGCGCCAGCAGCCCGGGACCGGATAATTCACCCCTCCACTTT. Translating gives CASSPGPDNSPLHF. Drawing the rest from reference TRBV5-1 and TRBJ1-6, the complete variable domain is KAGVTQTPRYLIKTRGQQVTLSCSPISGHRSVSWYQQTPGQGLQFLFEYFSETQRNKGNFPGRFSGRQFSNSRSEMNVSTLELGDSALYLCASSPGPDNSPLHFGNGTRLTVT.

There are a few counts of this clonotype. This chain connects TRBV7-2 to TRBJ1-2; perhaps TRBD1 as D (5 bases). This CDR3 is built from 14 residues. Trimming shortened V by 5 bases and J by 7 bases, and 17 bases separated the two germline ends. Germline CDR1 reads SGHTA; CDR2 reads FQGNSA. CDR3 in DNA: TGTGCCAGCAGCAGGGGATCGGGTCTCCGTGGCTACACCTTC. Encoded protein: CASSRGSGLRGYTF.

The V and J genes are TRBV12-2 and TRBJ2-7. TRBV12-2 represents a pseudogene. This CDR3 is built from 12 residues. The CDR3 sequence: CASRLPYYEQYF. The CDR3 nucleotides read TGTGCAAGTCGCTTACCCTACTACGAGCAGTACTTC.

In its sample, this clonotype was seen a few times. J is TRBJ2-7 and V is TRBV29-1; D unresolved. The CDR3 consists of 12 residues. V dropped 6 bases and J dropped 5 bases, with 14 bases sitting between them. Germline V CDR1 and CDR2: SQVTM, ANQGSEA. This CDR3 is CSVTHSFDEQYF. Here the CDR3 DNA reads TGCAGCGTGACCCACAGTTTCGACGAGCAGTACTTC.

CDR3 residues: CSVRSPNEKLFF. The CDR3 bases are TGCAGCGTCAGATCACCTAATGAAAAACTGTTTTTT. This rearrangement joins TRBV29-1 to TRBJ1-4; D gene unclear. Trimming removed 6 bases from V and 3 bases from J, with 8 bases in between. The germline V gene encodes CDR1 SQVTM and CDR2 ANQGSEA. The CDR3 contains 12 residues.

The chain combines TRBV29-1 with TRBJ1-5; 9 bases map to TRBD1. The germline gives CDR1 SQVTM, CDR2 ANQGSEA. This CDR3 is 12 amino acids long. J lost 5 bases, V lost 5 bases, and 1 base had no gene match. The CDR3 loop reads CSVRTGDQPQHF. CDR3 nucleotide sequence: TGCAGCGTTAGGACAGGGGATCAGCCCCAGCATTTT. Supplemented by reference TRBV29-1 and TRBJ1-5, the full variable domain reads SAVISQKPSRDICQRGTSLTIQCQVDSQVTMMFWYRQQPGQSLTLIATANQGSEATYESGFVIDKFPISRPNLTFSTLTVSNMSPEDSSIYLCSVRTGDQPQHFGDGTRLSIL.

In DNA, the CDR3 is TGCAGCGTTGACGGCACGGAAGCTTTCTTT. This translates into CSVDGTEAFF. The J gene is TRBJ1-1, the V gene TRBV29-1; D not resolved. Per germline, CDR1 SQVTM and CDR2 ANQGSEA. V gave up 3 bases and J gave up 8 bases, with 7 bases separating them. CDR3 length: 10 residues.

This clonotype was seen more than once but under ten times. This chain connects TRBV7-9 to TRBJ1-1; weak D call: TRBD1 (6 bases). V was clipped by 5 bases and J by 4 bases, with 14 bases between them. This CDR3 comprises 14 residues. Germline CDR1 reads SEHNR; CDR2 reads FQNEAQ (reference sequence). This CDR3 reads CASSRDGGLTEAFF. The CDR3 region has the DNA TGTGCCAGCAGCCGAGACGGGGGGCTCACTGAAGCTTTCTTT.

This clonotype was seen a few times. The V gene is TRBV5-1, the J gene TRBJ1-2; 7 bases line up with TRBD1. V was pared by 4 bases and J by 6 bases, with 15 bases of the junction left unmatched. The CDR3 is 16 amino acids. The germline gives CDR1 SGHRS, CDR2 YFSETQ. DNA of the CDR3: TGCGCCAGCAGCCAGCAAACAGGGGAGAATTTGGATGGCTACACCTTC. Residues: CASSQQTGENLDGYTF.

This clonotype came up a few times. The chain couples TRBV7-2 to TRBJ2-7; D not resolved. This CDR3 comprises 13 residues. Trimming cost V 3 bases and J 3 bases, with 9 bases left between them. The germline gives CDR1 SGHTA, CDR2 FQGNSA. DNA for the CDR3: TGTGCCAGCAGCTTGGATGCCGTCTACGAGCAGTACTTC. Translation: CASSLDAVYEQYF.

V gene TRBV5-1 combines with J gene TRBJ2-7; 9 nucleotides align to TRBD1. CDR3 size: 14 residues. V trimming: 4 bases; J trimming: 7 bases; junction bases outside the gene matches: 9. Germline values: CDR1 SGHRS, CDR2 YFSETQ. In DNA form, the CDR3 reads TGCGCCAGCAGCAGGACAGGGGTAACCCAAGAGCAGTACTTC. This translates into CASSRTGVTQEQYF.

Comments on this clonotype: A read error may account for a junction end that differs from germline. V gene TRBV11-2 combines with J gene TRBJ1-4; 7 positions agree with TRBD1. Germline V gene sequence: CDR1 SGHAT, CDR2 FQNNGV. The CDR3 has 14 amino acids. CDR3 DNA: TGTGTCAGCAGCTTAGGGAGACAGGGAAAGAGATTGTTTTTT. It encodes CVSSLGRQGKRLFF.